This T cell receptor beta chain was captured by sequencing in a study of cytomegalovirus exposure and HLA in healthy donors. Whole-study results and caveats: The study designated around 150 TCR beta chains cytomegalovirus-associated. Testing in vitro showed a few CMV-associated chains specific for CMV antigens.

A note on this clone: The antigen remains undetermined.

Repertoires were generated with immunoSEQ multiplex PCR, while TCRdb's copy carries only in-frame clones and drops some. The sample has about 140,000 clones, around 85% seen once. CDR3 length equals 13 residues. In germline, CDR1 is MNHNS, CDR2 SASEGT. V lost 11 bases and J lost 3, with 14 bases in between. Sequencing input: PBMCs. V usage is TRBV6-1 and J usage is TRBJ1-5; weak D call: TRBD1 (5 bases). The receptor was derived from a man younger than 30 in good health and CMV-seronegative. Here the CDR3 reads CAAKQATNQPQHF. The CDR3 nucleotides read TGTGCCGCGAAACAGGCTACCAATCAGCCCCAGCATTTT.